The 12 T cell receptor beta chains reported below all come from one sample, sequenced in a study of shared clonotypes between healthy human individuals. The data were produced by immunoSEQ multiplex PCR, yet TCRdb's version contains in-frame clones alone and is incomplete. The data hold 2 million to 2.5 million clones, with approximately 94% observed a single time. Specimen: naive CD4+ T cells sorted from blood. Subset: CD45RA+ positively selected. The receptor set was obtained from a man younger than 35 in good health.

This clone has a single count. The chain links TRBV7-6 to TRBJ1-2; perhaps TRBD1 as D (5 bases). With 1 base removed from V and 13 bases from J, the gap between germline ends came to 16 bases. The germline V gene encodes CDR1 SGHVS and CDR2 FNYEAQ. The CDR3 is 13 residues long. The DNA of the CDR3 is TGTGCCAGCAGCTTAGGGTCTTGGGGGGAGGTCACCTTC. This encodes CASSLGSWGEVTF. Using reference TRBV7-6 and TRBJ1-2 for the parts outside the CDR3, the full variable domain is GAGVSQSPRYKVTKRGQDVALRCDPISGHVSLYWYRQALGQGPEFLTYFNYEAQQDKSGLPNDRFSAERPEGSISTLTIQRTEQRDSAMYRCASSLGSWGEVTFGSGTRLTVV.

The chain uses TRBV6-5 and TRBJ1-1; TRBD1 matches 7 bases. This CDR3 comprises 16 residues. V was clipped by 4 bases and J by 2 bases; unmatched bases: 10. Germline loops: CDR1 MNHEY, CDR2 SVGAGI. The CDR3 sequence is CASSFRTGLINTEAFF. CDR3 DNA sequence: TGTGCCAGCAGTTTCAGGACAGGTTTGATTAACACTGAAGCTTTCTTT.

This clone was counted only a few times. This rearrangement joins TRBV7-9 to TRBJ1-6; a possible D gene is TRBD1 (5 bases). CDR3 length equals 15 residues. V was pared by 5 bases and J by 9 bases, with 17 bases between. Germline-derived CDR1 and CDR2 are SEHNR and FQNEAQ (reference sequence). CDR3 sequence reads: CASSTGAGLGSPLHF. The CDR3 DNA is TGTGCCAGCAGCACAGGCGCCGGATTGGGTTCACCCCTCCACTTT.

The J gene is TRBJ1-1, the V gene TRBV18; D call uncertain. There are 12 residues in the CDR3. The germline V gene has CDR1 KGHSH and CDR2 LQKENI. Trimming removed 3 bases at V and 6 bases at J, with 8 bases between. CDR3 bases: TGTGCCAGCTCACCGCTGCTCGCTGAAGCTTTCTTT. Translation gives CASSPLLAEAFF.

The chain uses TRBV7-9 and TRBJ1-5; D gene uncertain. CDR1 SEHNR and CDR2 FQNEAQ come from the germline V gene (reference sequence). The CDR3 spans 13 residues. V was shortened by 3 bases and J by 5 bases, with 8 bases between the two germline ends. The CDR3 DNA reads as TGTGCCAGCAGCTTCTCATCTCATCAGCCCCAGCATTTT. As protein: CASSFSSHQPQHF.

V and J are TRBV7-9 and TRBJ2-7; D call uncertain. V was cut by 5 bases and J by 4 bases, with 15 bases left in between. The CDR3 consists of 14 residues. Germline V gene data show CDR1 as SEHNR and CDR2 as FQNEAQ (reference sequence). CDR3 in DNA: TGTGCCAGCAGCAGAACGGAAGGGCTATACGAGCAGTACTTC. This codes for CASSRTEGLYEQYF.

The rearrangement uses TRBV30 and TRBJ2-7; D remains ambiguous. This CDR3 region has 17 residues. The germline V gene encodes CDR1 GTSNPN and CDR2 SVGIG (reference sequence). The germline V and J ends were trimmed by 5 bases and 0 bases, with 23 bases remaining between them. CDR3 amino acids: CAWDPRLNLDGSYEQYF. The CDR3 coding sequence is TGTGCCTGGGACCCCAGGTTAAACTTGGACGGCTCCTACGAGCAGTACTTC.

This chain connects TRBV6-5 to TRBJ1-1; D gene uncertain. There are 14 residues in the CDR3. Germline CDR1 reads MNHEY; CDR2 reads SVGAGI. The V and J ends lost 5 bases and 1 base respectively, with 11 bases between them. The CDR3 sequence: CASSRLGRNTEAFF. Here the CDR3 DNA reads TGTGCCAGCAGTCGTTTAGGCAGGAACACTGAAGCTTTCTTT.

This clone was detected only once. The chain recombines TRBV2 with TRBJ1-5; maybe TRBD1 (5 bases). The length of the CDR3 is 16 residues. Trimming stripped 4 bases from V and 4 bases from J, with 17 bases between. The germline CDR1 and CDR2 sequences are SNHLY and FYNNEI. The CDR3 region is CASSVMGRAMNQPQHF. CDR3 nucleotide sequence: TGTGCCAGCAGTGTGATGGGACGGGCGATGAATCAGCCCCAGCATTTT.

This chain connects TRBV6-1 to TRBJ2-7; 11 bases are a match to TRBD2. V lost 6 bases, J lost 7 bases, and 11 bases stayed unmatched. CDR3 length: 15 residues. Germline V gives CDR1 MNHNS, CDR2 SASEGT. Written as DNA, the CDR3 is TGTGCCAGCAGACAGCTAGCGGGAGGCTGGTATGAGCAGTACTTC. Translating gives CASRQLAGGWYEQYF.

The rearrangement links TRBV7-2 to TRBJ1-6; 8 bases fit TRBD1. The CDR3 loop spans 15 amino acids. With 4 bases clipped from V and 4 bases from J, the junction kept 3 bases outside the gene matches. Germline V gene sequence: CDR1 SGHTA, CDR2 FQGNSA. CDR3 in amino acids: CASSSWTGYNSPLHF. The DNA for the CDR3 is TGTGCCAGCAGCTCTTGGACAGGGTATAATTCACCCCTCCACTTT.

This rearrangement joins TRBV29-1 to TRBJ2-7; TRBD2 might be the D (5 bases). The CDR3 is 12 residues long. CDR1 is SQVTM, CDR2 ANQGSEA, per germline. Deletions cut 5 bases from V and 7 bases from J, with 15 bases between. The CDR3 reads CSVKSGYQEQYF. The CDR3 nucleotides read TGCAGCGTTAAAAGCGGCTATCAAGAGCAGTACTTC.